This entry features one T cell receptor (beta chain) sequence. The antigen remains unidentified. Treatment specified: oral pan-JAK inhibitor, 5-10 mg twice daily. cDNA reverse transcribed from extracted RNA served as the sequencing template. Using immunoSEQ multiplex PCR, the repertoire was profiled, and TCRdb retains in-frame clones only, with some absent. The table lists over 150,000 clones, around three fifths of them singletons. The data are from a study of CD8+ T cells in alopecia areata. Trimming took 2 bases from V and 1 from J; bases not matched to a gene: 3. The CDR3 totals 15 residues. Germline V gives CDR1 SGDLS, CDR2 YYNGEE. Study results and limitations: An increase in clonality over normal scalp was evident in lesional scalp, especially alopecia totalis/universalis. Among the 100 top clones, expanded CD8+ clones, like scalp clonality, were significantly decreased by tofacitinib.

The TCR was taken from a human donor with alopecia areata. The sequenced sample was CD4+ T cells sorted from blood, obtained at week 24, from a patient treated with tofacitinib. The chain couples TRBV9 to TRBJ1-1, with TRBD1 identical over 9 bases. The CDR3 DNA reads as TGTGCCAGCAGCGTTCGGACAGGGGCGAACACTGAAGCTTTCTTT. It codes for CASSVRTGANTEAFF.